The clone carrying this T cell receptor (beta chain) came up many times. Its antigen is not identified. Trimming cost V 6 bases and J 5 bases; bases outside gene matches: 10. This CDR3 spans 15 amino acids. CDR1 is SGDLS and CDR2 is YYNGEE in the germline V gene. It was RNA transcripts that yielded the amplified TCR beta CDR3 regions. The TCR CDR3 first-round RT-PCR relied on the HTBI primer set. TCRdb re-analysed the multiplex PCR reads in MiXCR, keeping a single row per CDR3 protein. The sample consists of about 380,000 distinct CDR3 sequences, approximately 15% of them appearing once. The data were obtained in a study of T cells in Graves' hyperthyroidism and ophthalmopathy. Study-wide results and caveats: Using 13 V-J features, a model discriminated ophthalmopathy from stable hyperthyroidism. Most thyroid clonotypes expanded above 0.001 were also detected in blood.

The sample consisted of blood. The chain recombines TRBV9 with TRBJ2-3; 9 bases align to TRBD2. This receptor was obtained from an older woman with Graves' hyperthyroidism. In nucleotides, the CDR3 is TGTGCCAGCACTTTGCGGGAGGGCGTGAGAGATACGCAGTATTTT. Translating it yields CASTLREGVRDTQYF.